The clone carrying this TCR beta chain was counted at least ten times. Its antigen is unidentified. Each CDR3 protein is one row after TCRdb ran MiXCR on the RACE reads. The sample has about 82,000 distinct CDR3 sequences, over 10% seen once. The time point was: patch test 3, about 24 weeks after DPC sensitization. Treatment indicated: therapeutic diphenylcyclopropenone sensitization with weekly scalp DPC. Investigators collected blood before applying each patch test. Total RNA was isolated from whole blood that had not been fractionated. The CDR3 length is 14 residues. Germline CDR1 and CDR2: SQVTM and ANQGSEA. With 5 bases removed from V and 1 base from J, the gap between germline ends came to 14 bases. The entry originates in a study of human T cells and chemical hapten exposure. Study conclusions and caveats: Versus controls, expanded TCRs had significantly more large CDR3 similarity clusters.

The receptor comes from a woman in her forties or fifties with alopecia areata. Some clones in this sample may be carry-over from other donors' samples. The V call is TRBV29-1, the J call TRBJ1-2; the D gene is possibly TRBD1 (6 bases). The sequenced sample was whole blood, obtained in connection with sensitization to the hapten diphenylcyclopropenone (DPC). CDR3 sequence reads: CSVQTSDSNYGYTF. The DNA for the CDR3 is TGCAGCGTTCAGACATCGGACAGTAACTATGGCTACACCTTC.